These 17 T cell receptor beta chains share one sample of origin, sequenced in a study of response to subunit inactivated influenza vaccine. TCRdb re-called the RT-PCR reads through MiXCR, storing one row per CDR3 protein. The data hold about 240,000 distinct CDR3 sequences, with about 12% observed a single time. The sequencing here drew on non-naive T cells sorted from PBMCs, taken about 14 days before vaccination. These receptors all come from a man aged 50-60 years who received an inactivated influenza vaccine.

The CDR3 protein is CASIRFPPGRRTEAFF. CDR3 nucleotides: TGTGCCAGCATTCGGTTTCCCCCGGGACGTAGGACTGAAGCTTTCTTT. The chain links TRBV6-2 or TRBV6-3 to TRBJ1-1; TRBD1 might be the D (5 bases). The germline V gene has CDR1 MNHEY and CDR2 SVGEGT. The CDR3 extends over 16 amino acids. The germline V and J ends were trimmed by 7 bases and 5 bases, with 23 bases remaining between them.

The CDR3 bases are TGTGCCAGCAGCCAAGCCCCTGGTGGCTACACCTTC. Amino acid sequence: CASSQAPGGYTF. The J gene is TRBJ1-2, the V gene TRBV3-1; D gene unclear. The CDR3 length is 12 residues. Per germline, CDR1 LGHDT and CDR2 YNNKEL (reference sequence). V was shortened by 1 base and J by 7 bases, with 7 bases between the two germline ends.

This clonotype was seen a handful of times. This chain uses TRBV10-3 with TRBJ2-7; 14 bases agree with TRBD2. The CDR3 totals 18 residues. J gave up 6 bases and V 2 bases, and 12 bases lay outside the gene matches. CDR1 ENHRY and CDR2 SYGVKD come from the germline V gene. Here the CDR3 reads CAISEPNRGTSGRSEQYF. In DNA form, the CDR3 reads TGTGCCATCAGTGAGCCGAACCGCGGGACTAGCGGGAGAAGCGAGCAGTACTTC.

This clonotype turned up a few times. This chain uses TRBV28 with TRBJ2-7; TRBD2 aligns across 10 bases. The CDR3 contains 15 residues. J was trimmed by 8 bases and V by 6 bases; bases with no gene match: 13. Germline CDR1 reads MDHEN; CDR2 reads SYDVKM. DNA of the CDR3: TGTGCCAGCAGAAAACCGGGACTAGCGTACTCTAAGCAGTACTTC. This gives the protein CASRKPGLAYSKQYF.

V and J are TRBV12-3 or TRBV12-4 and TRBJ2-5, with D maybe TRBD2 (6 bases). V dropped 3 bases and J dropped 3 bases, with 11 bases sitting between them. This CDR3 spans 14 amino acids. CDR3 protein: CASSLGTLKETQYF. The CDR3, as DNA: TGTGCCAGCAGTTTGGGGACTCTCAAAGAGACCCAGTACTTC.

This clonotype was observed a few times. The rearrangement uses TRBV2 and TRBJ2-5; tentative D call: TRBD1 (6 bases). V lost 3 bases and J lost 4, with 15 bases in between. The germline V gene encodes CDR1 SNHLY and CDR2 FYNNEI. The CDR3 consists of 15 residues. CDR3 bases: TGTGCCAGCAGTGACCCTCGGACAGTGGGAGAGACCCAGTACTTC. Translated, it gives CASSDPRTVGETQYF.

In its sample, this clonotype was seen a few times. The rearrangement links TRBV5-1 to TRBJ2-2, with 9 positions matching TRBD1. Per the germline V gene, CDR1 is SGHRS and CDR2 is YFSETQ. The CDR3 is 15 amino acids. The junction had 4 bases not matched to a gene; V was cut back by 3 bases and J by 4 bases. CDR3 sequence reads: CASSSGQGSTGELFF. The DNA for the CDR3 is TGCGCCAGCAGCTCGGGACAGGGTAGCACCGGGGAGCTGTTTTTT. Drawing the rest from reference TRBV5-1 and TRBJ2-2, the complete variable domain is KAGVTQTPRYLIKTRGQQVTLSCSPISGHRSVSWYQQTPGQGLQFLFEYFSETQRNKGNFPGRFSGRQFSNSRSEMNVSTLELGDSALYLCASSSGQGSTGELFFGEGSRLTVL.

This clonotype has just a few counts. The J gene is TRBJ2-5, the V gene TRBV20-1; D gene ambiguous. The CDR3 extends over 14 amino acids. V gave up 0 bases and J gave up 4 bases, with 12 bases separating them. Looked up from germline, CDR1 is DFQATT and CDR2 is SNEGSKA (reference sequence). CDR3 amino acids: CSARDHRLSETQYF. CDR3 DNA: TGCAGTGCTAGAGATCATAGGTTATCAGAGACCCAGTACTTC.

CDR3 sequence (DNA): TGTGCCAGCAGTTTATTTGCGGGAGGGGGAGAGACCCAGTACTTC. This encodes CASSLFAGGGETQYF. The chain recombines TRBV27 with TRBJ2-5, with 9 bases that match TRBD2. V shed 1 base and J 4 bases; nucleotides not matched to a gene: 4. The germline gives CDR1 MNHEY, CDR2 SMNVEV (reference sequence). The CDR3 length is 15 residues.

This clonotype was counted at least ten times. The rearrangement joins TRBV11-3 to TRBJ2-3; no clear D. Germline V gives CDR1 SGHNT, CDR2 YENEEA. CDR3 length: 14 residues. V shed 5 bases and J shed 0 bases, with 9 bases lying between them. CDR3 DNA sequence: TGTGCCAGCAGCCCCGACAAGAGCACAGATACGCAGTATTTT. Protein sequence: CASSPDKSTDTQYF.

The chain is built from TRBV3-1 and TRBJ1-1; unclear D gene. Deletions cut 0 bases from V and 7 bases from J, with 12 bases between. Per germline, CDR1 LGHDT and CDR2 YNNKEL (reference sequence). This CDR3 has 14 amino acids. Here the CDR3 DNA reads TGTGCCAGCAGCCAAGATAGAGTTGGAGGTGAAGCTTTCTTT. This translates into CASSQDRVGGEAFF.

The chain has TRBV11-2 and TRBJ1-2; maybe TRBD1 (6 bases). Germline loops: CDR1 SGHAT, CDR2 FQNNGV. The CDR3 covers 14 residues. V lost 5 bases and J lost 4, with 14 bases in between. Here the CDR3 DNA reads TGTGCCAGCAGCCCCCACAGGGAGTCCTATGGCTACACCTTC. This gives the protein CASSPHRESYGYTF.

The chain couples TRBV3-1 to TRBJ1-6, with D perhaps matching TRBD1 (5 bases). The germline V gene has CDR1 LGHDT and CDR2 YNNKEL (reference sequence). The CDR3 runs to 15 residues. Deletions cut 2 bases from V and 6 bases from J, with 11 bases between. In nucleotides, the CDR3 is TGTGCCAGCAGCCAACGTGGGGCAAGTAATTCACCCCTCCACTTT. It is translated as CASSQRGASNSPLHF.

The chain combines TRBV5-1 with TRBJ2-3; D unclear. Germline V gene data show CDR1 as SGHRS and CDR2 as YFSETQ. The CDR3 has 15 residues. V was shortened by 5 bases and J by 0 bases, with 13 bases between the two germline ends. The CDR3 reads CASRLSGPSTDTQYF. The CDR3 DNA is TGCGCCAGCAGGCTCTCCGGACCTAGCACAGATACGCAGTATTTT.

For the CDR3, the DNA is TGCGCCAGCAGCCAAGATAGCGGCCAGGGCGGCAACGAGCAGTACTTC. Its protein product is CASSQDSGQGGNEQYF. The chain combines TRBV4-3 with TRBJ2-7, with a tentative D call TRBD2 (6 bases). The CDR3 has 16 residues. The germline V gene has CDR1 LGHNA and CDR2 YSLEER. Trimming left V 0 bases short and J 5 bases short, with 17 bases between.

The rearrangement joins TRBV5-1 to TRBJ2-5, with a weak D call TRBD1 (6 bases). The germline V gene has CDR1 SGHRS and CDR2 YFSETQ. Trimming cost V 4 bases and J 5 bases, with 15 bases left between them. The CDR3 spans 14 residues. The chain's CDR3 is CASSPTGAGETQYF. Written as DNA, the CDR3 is TGCGCCAGCAGCCCGACAGGTGCCGGGGAGACCCAGTACTTC.

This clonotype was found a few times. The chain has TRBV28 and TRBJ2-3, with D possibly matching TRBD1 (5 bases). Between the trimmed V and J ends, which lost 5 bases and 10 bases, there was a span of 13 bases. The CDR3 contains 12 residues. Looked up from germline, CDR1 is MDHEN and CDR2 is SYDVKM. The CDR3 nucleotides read TGTGCCAGCAGTGACAGCGCCACTGCGCAGTATTTT. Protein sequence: CASSDSATAQYF.